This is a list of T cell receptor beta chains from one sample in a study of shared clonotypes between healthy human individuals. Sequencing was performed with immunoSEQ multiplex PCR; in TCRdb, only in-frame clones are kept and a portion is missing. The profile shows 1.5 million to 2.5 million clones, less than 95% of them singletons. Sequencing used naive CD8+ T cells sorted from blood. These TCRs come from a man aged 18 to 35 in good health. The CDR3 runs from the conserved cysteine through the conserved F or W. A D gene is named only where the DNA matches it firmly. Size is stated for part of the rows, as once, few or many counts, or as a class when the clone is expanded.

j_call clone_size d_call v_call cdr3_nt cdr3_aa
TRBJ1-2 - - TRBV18 TGTGCCAGCTCACCACCTTCTCCGGAGCCTAACTATGGCTACACCTTC CASSPPSPEPNYGYTF
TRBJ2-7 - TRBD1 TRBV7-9 TGTGCCAGCAGCTTCGGGGACAGGTTCTACGAGCAGTACTTC CASSFGDRFYEQYF
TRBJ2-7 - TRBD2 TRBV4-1 TGCGCCAGCAGCCAAGGGACTAGCGGGGTTTCTTTCTACGAGCAGTACTTC CASSQGTSGVSFYEQYF
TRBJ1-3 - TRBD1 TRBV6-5 TGTGCCAGCCCGGGGGGGGACAGGGCCGGTTTCACCATATATTTT CASPGGDRAGFTIYF
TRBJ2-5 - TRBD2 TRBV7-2 TGTGCCAGCAGCTTAGTAGCGGGGGTACGAGAGACCCAGTACTTC CASSLVAGVRETQYF
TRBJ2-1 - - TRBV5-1 TGCGCCAGCAGCTTGGTCTCGGGCCTGAGCTCCTACAATGAGCAGTTCTTC CASSLVSGLSSYNEQFF
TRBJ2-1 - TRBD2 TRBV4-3 TGCGCCAGCAGCCAAGATCCCACTAGCGGGGAGGGCAATGAGCAGTTCTTC CASSQDPTSGEGNEQFF
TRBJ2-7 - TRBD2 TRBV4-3 TGCGCCAGCAGCCAAGTTTTAACGGCACCGGGGGGTTCCTACGAGCAGTACTTC CASSQVLTAPGGSYEQYF
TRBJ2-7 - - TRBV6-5 TGTGCCAGCAGCCCCAAGGGAGCGGCCAACTACGAGCAGTACTTC CASSPKGAANYEQYF
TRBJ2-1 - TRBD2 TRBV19 TGTGCCAGTAGTGTCAGCGGGGGTTCCTACAATGAGCAGTTCTTC CASSVSGGSYNEQFF
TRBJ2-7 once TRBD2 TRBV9 TGTGCCAGCAGCGAGGGGGGACTAGCGGGAGACGAGCAGTACTTC CASSEGGLAGDEQYF
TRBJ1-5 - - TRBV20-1 TGCAGTGCCGCACGAGATCAGCCCCAGCATTTT CSAARDQPQHF
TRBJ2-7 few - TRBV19 TGTGCCAGTAGTCCCGGGACTGGCTACGAGCAGTACTTC CASSPGTGYEQYF
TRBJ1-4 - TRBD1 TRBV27 TGTGCCAGCAGTTTATTCCAGACAGGGACTGAAAAACTGTTTTTT CASSLFQTGTEKLFF
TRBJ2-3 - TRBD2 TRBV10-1 TGCGCCAGCAGCCCGGACACTTTAGCGGGAGTCACAGATACGCAGTATTTT CASSPDTLAGVTDTQYF
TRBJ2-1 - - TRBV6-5 TGTGCCAGCAGCCTAGAGGCGGGACCCTACAATGAGCAGTTCTTC CASSLEAGPYNEQFF
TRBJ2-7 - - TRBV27 TGTGCCAGCAAAGAGGGGAAAGAGCAGTACTTC CASKEGKEQYF
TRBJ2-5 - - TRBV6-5 TGTGCCAGCAGCGCGGGCCCGCGGGAGACCCAGTACTTC CASSAGPRETQYF
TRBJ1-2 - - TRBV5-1 TGCGCCAGCAGCTTGGCGACAGCGACTAACTATGGCTACACCTTC CASSLATATNYGYTF
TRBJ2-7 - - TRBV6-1 TGTGCCAGCAGTGAATCAGGGACCCACTCCTACGAGCAGTACTTC CASSESGTHSYEQYF
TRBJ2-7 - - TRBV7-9 TGTGCCAGCAGCTCTGGGCAGGGCGAATTCTACGAGCAGTACTTC CASSSGQGEFYEQYF
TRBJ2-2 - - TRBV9 TGTGCCAGCAGCGTAGAAGGGGTCGGCACCGGGGAGCTGTTTTTT CASSVEGVGTGELFF
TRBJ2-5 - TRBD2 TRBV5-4 TGTGCCAGCAGCTCTTGGACTAGCGGTCAAGAGACCCAGTACTTC CASSSWTSGQETQYF
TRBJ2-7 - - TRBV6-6 TGTGCCAGCAGTTACTCTTCTTACGAGCAGTACTTC CASSYSSYEQYF
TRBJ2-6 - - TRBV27 TGTGCCAGCAGTTTATCGCCCGGGTCTGGGGCCAACGTCCTGACTTTC CASSLSPGSGANVLTF
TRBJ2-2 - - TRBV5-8 TGTGCCAGCAGCTTGGCCAGGGCACGAAACGCGAACACCGGGGAGCTGTTTTTT CASSLARARNANTGELFF
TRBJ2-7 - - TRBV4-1 TGCGCCAGCAGCCAAGATCGATTACCACCCTACGAGCAGTACTTC CASSQDRLPPYEQYF
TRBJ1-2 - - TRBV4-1 TGCGCCAGCACCCCCCCCAGGGTTAACTATGGCTACACCTTC CASTPPRVNYGYTF
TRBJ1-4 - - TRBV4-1 TGCGCCAGCAGCCAACGTCCAACTCTTCAAAATGAAAAACTGTTTTTT CASSQRPTLQNEKLFF
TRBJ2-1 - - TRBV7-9 TGTGCCAGCAGCTTATTTCAAGGGGTTGAGCAGTTCTTC CASSLFQGVEQFF
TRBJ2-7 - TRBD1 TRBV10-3 TGTGCCATCAGTGAGGAGGGACAGGGGGCCGACGAGCAGTACTTC CAISEEGQGADEQYF
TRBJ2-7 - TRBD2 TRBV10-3 TGTGCCATCGCGGGGGGCGACTCCTACGAGCAGTACTTC CAIAGGDSYEQYF
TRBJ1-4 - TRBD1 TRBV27 TGTGCCAGCAGTTTACTACCGGGACAGAGGGAAAAACTGTTTTTT CASSLLPGQREKLFF
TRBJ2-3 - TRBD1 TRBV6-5 TGTGCCAGCAGCCTCACAGGGGGGACAGATACGCAGTATTTT CASSLTGGTDTQYF
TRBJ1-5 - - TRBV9 TGTGCCAGCAGCGAGACCGCTGGGGGGCAGCCCCAGCATTTT CASSETAGGQPQHF